Following are 22 T cell receptor beta chains from one sample sequenced in a study of PD-1 blockade in classical Hodgkin lymphoma. Using immunoSEQ multiplex PCR, the repertoire was profiled, and TCRdb retains in-frame clones only, with some absent. The repertoire holds 37,000 or so clones, with around nine tenths as singletons. All patients relapsed after autologous stem cell transplantation, and brentuximab vedotin exposure varied. This material consisted of peripheral blood mononuclear cells (PBMCs), taken before the second cycle of nivolumab. All receptors come from a human donor with classical Hodgkin lymphoma.

V gene TRBV15 combines with J gene TRBJ2-5; D possibly corresponds to TRBD2 (5 bases). The V and J ends lost 5 bases and 11 bases respectively, with 18 bases between them. The CDR3 spans 13 residues. CDR1 LNHNV and CDR2 YYDKDF come from the germline V gene (reference sequence). The CDR3 DNA sequence: TGTGCCACCAGCGGGTCGGCGGGTGAAGAGCAGTACTTC. It codes for CATSGSAGEEQYF. Based on the CDR3 plus reference TRBV15 and TRBJ2-5, the full variable domain is DAMVIQNPRYQVTQFGKPVTLSCSQTLNHNVMYWYQQKSSQAPKLLFHYYDKDFNNEADTPDNFQSRRPNTSFCFLDIRSPGLGDTAMYLCATSGSAGEEQYFGPGTRLLVL.

The chain couples TRBV6-6 to TRBJ2-1; D may match TRBD1 or TRBD2 (5 bases each). Trimming cost V 0 bases and J 10 bases, with 10 bases left between them. The CDR3 length is 13 residues. Looked up from germline, CDR1 is MNHNY and CDR2 is SVGAGI (reference sequence). CDR3 sequence reads: CASSYSEGDEQFF. The CDR3 DNA sequence: TGTGCCAGCAGTTACTCGGAAGGGGACGAGCAGTTCTTC.

The chain employs TRBV4-1 and TRBJ2-1, with TRBD1 as a possible D gene (5 bases). Germline V lookup: CDR1 MGHRA, CDR2 YSYEKL. The germline V and J ends were trimmed by 0 bases and 6 bases, with 12 bases remaining between them. The CDR3 extends over 15 amino acids. CDR3: CASSQEARVTNEQFF. The CDR3 DNA sequence: TGCGCCAGCAGCCAAGAGGCCAGGGTTACCAATGAGCAGTTCTTC.

This clone showed up just once. The V call is TRBV19, the J call TRBJ1-2; D remains ambiguous. The V end was cut by 0 bases, the J end by 5 bases, with 7 bases between. Germline lookup yields CDR1 LNHDA and CDR2 SQIVND (reference sequence). The CDR3 is made up of 13 amino acids. This CDR3 reads CASSIDGSYGYTF. The CDR3 DNA is TGTGCCAGTAGTATAGACGGTTCTTATGGCTACACCTTC. Based on the CDR3 plus reference TRBV19 and TRBJ1-2, the full variable domain is DGGITQSPKYLFRKEGQNVTLSCEQNLNHDAMYWYRQDPGQGLRLIYYSQIVNDFQKGDIAEGYSVSREKKESFPLTVTSAQKNPTAFYLCASSIDGSYGYTFGSGTRLTVV.

V usage is TRBV18 and J usage is TRBJ2-7; D might be TRBD2 (5 bases). Between the trimmed V and J ends, which lost 5 bases and 7 bases, there was a span of 15 bases. Germline V lookup: CDR1 KGHSH, CDR2 LQKENI. This CDR3 is built from 13 residues. CDR3 sequence (DNA): TGTGCCAGCTCAAATAATGACTCGGGGGAGCAGTACTTC. Translation: CASSNNDSGEQYF.

J is TRBJ2-1 and V is TRBV27; tentative D call: TRBD1 (6 bases). The CDR3 totals 14 residues. The V gene's germline CDR1 is MNHEY and CDR2 SMNVEV (reference sequence). Trimming took off 7 bases at V and 6 bases at J, with 16 bases between the two ends. CDR3 DNA: TGTGCCAGCACTGCAACAGGGTTCGTCAATGAGCAGTTCTTC. Its protein product is CASTATGFVNEQFF.

The V gene is TRBV6-1, the J gene TRBJ2-7; 9 positions agree with TRBD2. Germline loops: CDR1 MNHNS, CDR2 SASEGT. The CDR3 has 14 residues. The J segment lost 2 bases and the V segment lost 7 bases, leaving 6 bases of the junction unmatched. CDR3 sequence (DNA): TGTGCCAGCATCTCAAGCGGGAGGACCTACGAGCAGTACTTC. As protein: CASISSGRTYEQYF.

The rearrangement links TRBV18 to TRBJ2-7; D gene uncertain. This CDR3 has 13 amino acids. Germline CDR1 reads KGHSH; CDR2 reads LQKENI. Trimming shortened V by 1 base and J by 5 bases, and 9 bases separated the two germline ends. CDR3 bases: TGTGCCAGCTCACCACAGGCGCGGAACGAGCAGTACTTC. It is translated as CASSPQARNEQYF. Together with reference TRBV18 and TRBJ2-7, the CDR3 gives the full variable domain: NAGVMQNPRHLVRRRGQEARLRCSPMKGHSHVYWYRQLPEEGLKFMVYLQKENIIDESGMPKERFSAEFPKEGPSILRIQQVVRGDSAAYFCASSPQARNEQYFGPGTRLTVT.

The table lists this clone with a count of one. The rearrangement links TRBV2 to TRBJ2-3, with D uncertain. The germline CDR1 and CDR2 sequences are SNHLY and FYNNEI. This CDR3 has 10 amino acids. The V end lost 4 bases, the J end lost 8 bases, and 4 bases lay between the germline ends. The CDR3 sequence is CASSVATQYF. The DNA of the CDR3 is TGTGCCAGCAGTGTCGCTACGCAGTATTTT.

This sequence joins TRBV7-9 and TRBJ2-2, with 8 bases lining up with TRBD1. The CDR3 sequence is 16 residues long. Germline CDR1 is SEHNR and CDR2 is FQNEAQ (reference sequence). The J segment lost 6 bases and the V segment lost 2 bases, leaving 8 bases of the junction unmatched. The CDR3 sequence is CASSLTGTGRAGELFF. CDR3 sequence (DNA): TGTGCCAGCAGCTTAACCGGGACAGGTAGAGCCGGGGAGCTGTTTTTT. Variable domain in full (rest from reference TRBV7-9 and TRBJ2-2): DTGVSQNPRHKITKRGQNVTFRCDPISEHNRLYWYRQTLGQGPEFLTYFQNEAQLEKSRLLSDRFSAERPKGSFSTLEIQRTEQGDSAMYLCASSLTGTGRAGELFFGEGSRLTVL.

This chain connects TRBV29-1 to TRBJ2-3, with unresolved D. V shed 7 bases and J shed 2 bases, with 13 bases lying between them. The V gene's germline CDR1 is SQVTM and CDR2 ANQGSEA. CDR3 length: 13 amino acids. Here the CDR3 reads CSDAVGTTDTQYF. In DNA form, the CDR3 reads TGCAGCGACGCAGTCGGAACCACAGATACGCAGTATTTT.

The chain uses TRBV4-1 and TRBJ2-3; 9 bases match TRBD2. The CDR3 sequence is 16 residues long. Germline lookup yields CDR1 MGHRA and CDR2 YSYEKL. V lost 2 bases, J lost 2 bases, and 5 bases stayed unmatched. In DNA form, the CDR3 reads TGCGCCAGCAGCCAATTAGCGGGAGTTCTCACAGATACGCAGTATTTT. Residues: CASSQLAGVLTDTQYF.

This sequence joins TRBV15 and TRBJ2-3; no reliable D call. Between the trimmed V and J ends, which lost 8 bases and 5 bases, there was a span of 5 bases. Germline-derived CDR1 and CDR2 are LNHNV and YYDKDF (reference sequence). The CDR3 length is 10 residues. The CDR3 sequence is CATGGDTQYF. The CDR3 DNA is TGTGCCACCGGCGGAGATACGCAGTATTTT. Combining the CDR3 with reference TRBV15 and TRBJ2-3 gives the whole variable domain DAMVIQNPRYQVTQFGKPVTLSCSQTLNHNVMYWYQQKSSQAPKLLFHYYDKDFNNEADTPDNFQSRRPNTSFCFLDIRSPGLGDTAMYLCATGGDTQYFGPGTRLTVL.

V is TRBV20-1 and J is TRBJ1-2, with 7 bases aligning to TRBD1. J gave up 4 bases and V 6 bases, and 2 bases lay outside the gene matches. CDR3 length: 11 residues. Germline-derived CDR1 and CDR2 are DFQATT and SNEGSKA (reference sequence). The CDR3 region has the DNA TGCAGTGCCGGGACAGCCTATGGCTACACCTTC. Protein: CSAGTAYGYTF.

The J gene is TRBJ1-6, the V gene TRBV2; a weak D match, TRBD1 (5 bases). The CDR3 has 13 amino acids. Between the trimmed V and J ends, which lost 7 bases and 7 bases, there was a span of 11 bases. The germline V gene encodes CDR1 SNHLY and CDR2 FYNNEI. The CDR3 sequence is CASKQGGNSPLHF. CDR3 DNA sequence: TGTGCCAGCAAGCAGGGTGGAAATTCACCCCTCCACTTT.

The genes are TRBV6-5 and TRBJ2-1; 7 nucleotides match TRBD1. This CDR3 has 15 residues. V shed 6 bases, J shed 6 bases, and the junction held 11 bases outside the gene matches. The germline V gene has CDR1 MNHEY and CDR2 SVGAGI. The CDR3 reads CASSPDRVSRNEQFF. The CDR3 bases are TGTGCCAGCAGCCCCGACAGGGTGAGTCGCAATGAGCAGTTCTTC.

The CDR3 reads CSVGPVETQYF. As DNA, the CDR3 is TGCAGCGTAGGACCCGTTGAGACCCAGTACTTC. The chain carries TRBV29-1 and TRBJ2-5, with D hard to call. Trimming shortened V by 6 bases and J by 5 bases, and 10 bases separated the two germline ends. CDR1 is SQVTM, CDR2 ANQGSEA, per germline. The CDR3 has 11 residues.

The chain's CDR3 is CASSLSLAGSYEQYF. CDR3 nucleotides: TGTGCCAGCAGCTTGAGTCTAGCGGGGTCCTACGAGCAGTACTTC. The chain links TRBV5-6 to TRBJ2-7; 9 bases are a match to TRBD2. Germline-derived CDR1 and CDR2 are SGHDT and YYEEEE. The CDR3 runs 15 residues. The trim removed 1 base at V and 1 base at J, leaving 3 bases unmatched. Looking up the rest from reference TRBV5-6 and TRBJ2-7 gives the full variable domain: DAGVTQSPTHLIKTRGQQVTLRCSPKSGHDTVSWYQQALGQGPQFIFQYYEEEERQRGNFPDRFSGHQFPNYSSELNVNALLLGDSALYLCASSLSLAGSYEQYFGPGTRLTVT.

This sequence joins TRBV4-1 and TRBJ2-5, with D maybe TRBD2 (6 bases). Germline assignment: CDR1 MGHRA and CDR2 YSYEKL. Deletions cut 1 base from V and 2 bases from J, with 14 bases between. The CDR3 is made up of 16 amino acids. In DNA, the CDR3 is TGCGCCAGCAGCCAAGGGTTAGGGAGCGGGCAAGAGACCCAGTACTTC. It specifies CASSQGLGSGQETQYF.

Only one count was recorded for this clone. This rearrangement joins TRBV6-5 to TRBJ2-2; D call uncertain. V was clipped by 5 bases and J by 5 bases, with 12 bases between them. Germline CDR1 reads MNHEY; CDR2 reads SVGAGI. The CDR3 runs 14 residues. The CDR3 here is CASSAYSKTGELFF. The CDR3 nucleotides are TGTGCCAGCAGTGCGTACAGTAAAACCGGGGAGCTGTTTTTT.

The rearrangement uses TRBV28 and TRBJ1-2; possible D gene TRBD1, 5 bases. This CDR3 region has 14 residues. Germline loops: CDR1 MDHEN, CDR2 SYDVKM. V was pared by 2 bases and J by 4 bases, with 11 bases between. CDR3 sequence reads: CASSLDSLPYGYTF. The CDR3 DNA reads TGTGCCAGCAGTTTAGACAGCCTCCCCTATGGCTACACCTTC.

The gene calls are TRBV5-1 and TRBJ2-5; 13 nucleotides line up with TRBD2. Trimming removed 5 bases from V and 4 bases from J; junction bases left unmatched: 8. Per germline, CDR1 SGHRS and CDR2 YFSETQ. The CDR3 spans 16 residues. CDR3 protein: CASRVMGLAGRETQYF. CDR3 sequence (DNA): TGCGCCAGCAGGGTCATGGGACTAGCGGGACGAGAGACCCAGTACTTC.